Below, 6 T cell receptor beta chains from the same sample are listed, as sequenced in a study of cytomegalovirus exposure and HLA in healthy donors. PCR used 60 Vbeta primers and 13 Jbeta primers. Sequenced by immunoSEQ multiplex PCR; TCRdb stores in-frame clones only, minus some. This table has 160,000 or so clones, 75% to 85% appearing once. The sample was PBMCs. These receptors came from a woman between 18 and 29 years old in good health and CMV-seropositive.

V and J are TRBV2 and TRBJ1-5; D gene unclear. Between the trimmed V and J ends, which lost 1 base and 7 bases, there was a span of 11 bases. This CDR3 is built from 14 residues. Germline-derived CDR1 and CDR2 are SNHLY and FYNNEI. CDR3 sequence (DNA): TGTGCCAGCAGTGAAGAGGCCACGGGGCAGCCCCAGCATTTT. This gives the protein CASSEEATGQPQHF.

This clone turned up a few times. The chain uses TRBV2 and TRBJ2-3; 14 bases align to TRBD2. Germline V lookup: CDR1 SNHLY, CDR2 FYNNEI. With V trimmed by 2 bases and J by 4 bases, 2 bases remained unmatched. There are 16 residues in the CDR3. CDR3 nucleotides: TGTGCCAGCAGTGAACCGGGACTAGCGGGGGCAGATACGCAGTATTTT. It codes for CASSEPGLAGADTQYF.

The chain links TRBV6-6 to TRBJ2-1; 13 nucleotides align to TRBD2. V was pared by 6 bases and J by 10 bases, with 9 bases of the junction left unmatched. The CDR3 is 15 amino acids. Germline values: CDR1 MNHNY, CDR2 SVGAGI (reference sequence). CDR3 sequence (DNA): TGTGCCAGCAGCGAGACTAGCGGGGGGTATCAAGAGCAGTTCTTC. As protein: CASSETSGGYQEQFF.

The rearrangement uses TRBV7-2 and TRBJ1-2; perhaps TRBD1 as D (5 bases). Looked up from germline, CDR1 is SGHTA and CDR2 is FQGNSA. Between the trimmed V and J ends, which lost 1 base and 4 bases, there was a span of 19 bases. The CDR3 spans 17 residues. Here the CDR3 reads CASSLGGQVGGGYGYTF. The CDR3 bases are TGTGCCAGCAGCTTAGGAGGCCAGGTGGGGGGTGGCTATGGCTACACCTTC.

As to this clone: This sample also contains other DNA sequences that code for the same CDR3. The V gene is TRBV5-4, the J gene TRBJ2-7, with 7 bases matching TRBD1. V lost 4 bases, J lost 2 bases, and 6 bases stayed unmatched. Per the germline V gene, CDR1 is SGHNT and CDR2 is YYREEE (reference sequence). This CDR3 is 14 amino acids long. The CDR3 DNA is TGTGCCAGCAGCCTAGGGGACAGAGCCTACGAGCAGTACTTC. It yields the protein CASSLGDRAYEQYF.

The chain uses TRBV7-9 and TRBJ1-2, with a possible D match to TRBD1 (5 bases). V gave up 4 bases and J gave up 2 bases, with 14 bases separating them. The CDR3 runs 15 residues. Germline values: CDR1 SEHNR, CDR2 FQNEAQ (reference sequence). This CDR3 reads CASSSTWGGNYGYTF. DNA of the CDR3: TGTGCCAGCAGCTCGACCTGGGGGGGGAACTATGGCTACACCTTC.